This T cell receptor (beta chain) was captured in a study of T cells after yellow fever vaccination. The study, taken as a whole, reports: A small proportion of clonotypes was detected in both the CD4 and CD8 compartments.

With respect to this clonotype: Antigen specificity is unknown.

TCRdb redid the calling of the 5' RACE reads with MiXCR, one entry per CDR3 protein. The data show about 120,000 distinct CDR3 sequences, around 15% seen once. The CDR3 covers 15 residues. V lost 2 bases to trimming and J lost 0 bases, with 9 bases between them. The germline CDR1 and CDR2 sequences are KGHDR and SFDVKD. The chain combines TRBV24-1 with TRBJ1-1, with a tentative D call TRBD1 (5 bases). This TCR was sampled from a man aged 18 to 35 who received the YFV17D yellow fever vaccine. Sequenced material: CD8+ T cells sorted from PBMCs, taken 5 days after the yellow fever booster vaccination. Here the CDR3 reads CATSDSGDLNTEAFF. CDR3 bases: TGTGCCACCAGTGATTCGGGGGATTTGAACACTGAAGCTTTCTTT.